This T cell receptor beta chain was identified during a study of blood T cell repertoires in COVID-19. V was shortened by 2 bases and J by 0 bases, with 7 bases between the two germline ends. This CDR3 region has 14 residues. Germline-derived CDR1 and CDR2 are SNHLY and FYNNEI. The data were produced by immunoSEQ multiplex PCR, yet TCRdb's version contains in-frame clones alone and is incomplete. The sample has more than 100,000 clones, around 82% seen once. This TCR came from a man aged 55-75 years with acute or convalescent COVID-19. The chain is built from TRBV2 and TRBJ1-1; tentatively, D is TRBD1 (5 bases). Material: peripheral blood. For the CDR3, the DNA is TGTGCCAGCAGTGAATCCAGGGTGAACACTGAAGCTTTCTTT. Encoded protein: CASSESRVNTEAFF. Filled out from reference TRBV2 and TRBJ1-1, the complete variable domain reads EPEVTQTPSHQVTQMGQEVILRCVPISNHLYFYWYRQILGQKVEFLVSFYNNEISEKSEIFDDQFSVERPDGSNFTLKIRSTKLEDSAMYFCASSESRVNTEAFFGQGTRLTVV.